The clone carrying this TCR beta chain was seen only a few times. The target antigen is unknown. This entry comes from a study of response to subunit inactivated influenza vaccine. General study points: Only a handful of new T cells, the authors suggested, are recruited with each seasonal influenza vaccination.

V lost 5 bases, J lost 4 bases, and 4 bases stayed unmatched. The CDR3 is made up of 14 amino acids. Via MiXCR, TCRdb re-called the RT-PCR reads, giving one row per CDR3 protein. Found here are approximately 480,000 distinct CDR3 sequences, 9.5% to 13% of them singletons; the top ten hold about an eighth. This sequence was found in a man aged 45-60 years who received an inactivated influenza vaccine. The V gene is TRBV12-3 or TRBV12-4, the J gene TRBJ1-5; 8 bases are a match to TRBD1. The source was PBMCs from blood, collected 35 to 45 days after vaccination. The CDR3 sequence: CASSIGQGNQPQHF. The CDR3 nucleotides are TGTGCCAGCAGTATAGGACAGGGTAATCAGCCCCAGCATTTT.